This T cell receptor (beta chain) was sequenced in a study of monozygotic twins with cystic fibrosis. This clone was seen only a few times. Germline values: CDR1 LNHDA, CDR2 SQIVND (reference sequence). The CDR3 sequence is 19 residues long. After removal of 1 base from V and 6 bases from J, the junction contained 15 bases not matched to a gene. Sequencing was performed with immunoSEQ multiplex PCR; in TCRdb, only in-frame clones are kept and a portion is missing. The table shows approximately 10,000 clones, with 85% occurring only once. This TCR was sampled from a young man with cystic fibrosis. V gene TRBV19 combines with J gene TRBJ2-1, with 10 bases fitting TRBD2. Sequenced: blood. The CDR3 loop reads CASSIVPSGSFSTLNEQFF. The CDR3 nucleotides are TGTGCCAGTAGTATAGTGCCTAGCGGGAGCTTCTCAACCCTCAATGAGCAGTTCTTC.